This T cell receptor beta chain emerged from a study of tumor-infiltrating lymphocytes in primary liver carcinoma. Across the whole study: Enrolled patients were male and female, aged 30 to 69 years.

Study observations and caveats: Tumor region pairs outstripped tumor-adjacent and tumor-blood pairs in overlap. The study found a significantly higher top-250-clone fraction in tumors than in blood (p = 0.039).

Starting from roughly 540 ng of total RNA, TCR beta cDNA was produced with a primer in the constant region. For TCR beta, libraries were produced by three nested multiplex PCR rounds using slightly modified ARM-PCR. TCRdb processed the multiplex PCR reads anew with MiXCR; each CDR3 protein has one entry. This table holds 35,000 to 50,000 distinct CDR3 sequences, roughly 80% found once. Co-extraction of both nucleic acids (RNA and DNA) used about 17-31 mg of unsorted bulk tissue. Patients underwent resection of primary liver carcinoma. This clonotype came up once. Its antigen remains unknown. Sample: tumor-adjacent normal liver tissue. This receptor was taken from a woman aged 30 to 39 with primary liver carcinoma and hepatitis B virus infection.

DNA for the CDR3: TGTGCCTGGAGCATCCTTCTGGAAAAACTGTTTTTT. This sequence encodes CAWSILLEKLFF. The chain employs TRBV30 and TRBJ1-4; D gene unclear. CDR1 is GTSNPN, CDR2 SVGIG, per germline (reference sequence). The V end lost 3 bases, the J end lost 8 bases, and 10 bases lay between the germline ends. This CDR3 contains 12 residues.